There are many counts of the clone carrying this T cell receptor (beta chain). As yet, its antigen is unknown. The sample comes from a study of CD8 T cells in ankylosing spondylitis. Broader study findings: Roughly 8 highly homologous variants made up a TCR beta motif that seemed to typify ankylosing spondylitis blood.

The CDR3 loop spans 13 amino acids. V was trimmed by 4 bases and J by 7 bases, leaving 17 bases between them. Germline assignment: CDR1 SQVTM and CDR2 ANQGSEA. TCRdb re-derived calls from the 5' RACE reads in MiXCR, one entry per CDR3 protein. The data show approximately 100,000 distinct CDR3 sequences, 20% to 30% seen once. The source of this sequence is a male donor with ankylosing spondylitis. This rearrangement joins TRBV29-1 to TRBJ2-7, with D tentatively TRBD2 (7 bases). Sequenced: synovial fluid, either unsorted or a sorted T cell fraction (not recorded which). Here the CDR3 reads CSVGGGEDGEQYF. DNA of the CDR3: TGCAGCGTTGGAGGGGGGGAGGATGGTGAGCAGTACTTC.